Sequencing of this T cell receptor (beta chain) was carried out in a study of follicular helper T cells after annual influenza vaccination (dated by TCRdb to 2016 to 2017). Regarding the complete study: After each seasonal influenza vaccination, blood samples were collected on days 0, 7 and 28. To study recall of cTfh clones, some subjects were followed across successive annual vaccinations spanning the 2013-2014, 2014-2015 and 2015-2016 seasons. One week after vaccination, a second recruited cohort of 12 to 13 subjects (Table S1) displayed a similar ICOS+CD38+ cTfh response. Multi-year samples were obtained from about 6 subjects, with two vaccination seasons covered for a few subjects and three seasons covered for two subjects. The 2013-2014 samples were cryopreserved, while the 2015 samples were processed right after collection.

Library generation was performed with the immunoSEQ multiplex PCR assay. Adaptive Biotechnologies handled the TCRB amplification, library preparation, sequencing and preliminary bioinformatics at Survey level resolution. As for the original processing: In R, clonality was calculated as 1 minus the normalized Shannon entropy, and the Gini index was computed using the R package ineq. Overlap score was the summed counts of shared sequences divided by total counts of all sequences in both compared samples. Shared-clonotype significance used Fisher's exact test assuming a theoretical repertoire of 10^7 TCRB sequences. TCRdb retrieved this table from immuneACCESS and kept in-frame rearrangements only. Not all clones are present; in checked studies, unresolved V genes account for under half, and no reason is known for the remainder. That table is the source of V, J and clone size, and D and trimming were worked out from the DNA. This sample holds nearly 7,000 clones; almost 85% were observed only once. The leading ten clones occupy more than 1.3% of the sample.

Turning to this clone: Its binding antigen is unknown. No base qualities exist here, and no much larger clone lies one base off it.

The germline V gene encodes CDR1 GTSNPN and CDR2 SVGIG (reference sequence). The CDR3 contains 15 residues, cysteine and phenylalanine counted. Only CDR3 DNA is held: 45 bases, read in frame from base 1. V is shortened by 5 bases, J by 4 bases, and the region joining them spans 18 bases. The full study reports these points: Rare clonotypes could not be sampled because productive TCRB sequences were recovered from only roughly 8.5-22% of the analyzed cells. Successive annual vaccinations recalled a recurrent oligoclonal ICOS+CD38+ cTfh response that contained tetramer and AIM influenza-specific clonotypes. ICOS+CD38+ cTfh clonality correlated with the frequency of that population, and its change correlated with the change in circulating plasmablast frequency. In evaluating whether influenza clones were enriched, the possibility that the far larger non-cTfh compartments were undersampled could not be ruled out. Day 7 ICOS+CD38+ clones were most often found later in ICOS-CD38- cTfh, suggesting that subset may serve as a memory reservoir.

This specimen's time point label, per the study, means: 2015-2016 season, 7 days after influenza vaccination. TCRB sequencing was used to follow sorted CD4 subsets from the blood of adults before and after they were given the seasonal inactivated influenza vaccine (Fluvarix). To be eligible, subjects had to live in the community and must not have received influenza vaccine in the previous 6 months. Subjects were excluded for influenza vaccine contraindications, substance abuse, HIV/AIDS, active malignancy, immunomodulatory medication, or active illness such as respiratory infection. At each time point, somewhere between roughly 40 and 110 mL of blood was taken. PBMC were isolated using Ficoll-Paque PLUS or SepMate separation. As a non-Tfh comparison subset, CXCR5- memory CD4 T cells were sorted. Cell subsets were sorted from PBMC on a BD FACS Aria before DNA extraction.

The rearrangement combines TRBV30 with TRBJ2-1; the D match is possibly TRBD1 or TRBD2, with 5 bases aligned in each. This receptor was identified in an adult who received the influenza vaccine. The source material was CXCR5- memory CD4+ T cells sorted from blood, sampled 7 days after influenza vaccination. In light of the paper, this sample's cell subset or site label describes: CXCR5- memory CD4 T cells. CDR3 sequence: CAWGAYGALYNEQFF. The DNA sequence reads TGTGCCTGGGGAGCGTACGGGGCCCTATACAATGAGCAGTTCTTC.